One and the same sample provided the 5 T cell receptor beta chains below, sequenced in a study of identical twins. TCRdb independently ran MiXCR on the 5' RACE reads; one entry per CDR3 protein. Of under 350,000 distinct CDR3 sequences listed, roughly 9.8% are singletons. The same data also contributed to another study, on yellow fever vaccine responses in identical twins.

The sequenced sample was CD8+ T cells sorted from blood. Receptors originate from a young woman in good health.

This chain connects TRBV28 to TRBJ2-3; D not certain. Germline V gene sequence: CDR1 MDHEN, CDR2 SYDVKM. This CDR3 has 16 residues. V lost 4 bases and J lost 0, with 14 bases in between. CDR3 DNA: TGTGCCAGCAGTTCCCCATTCCAAACTAGCACAGATACGCAGTATTTT. Protein product: CASSSPFQTSTDTQYF.

This clonotype has a handful of counts. This chain links TRBV11-2 with TRBJ1-1, with D possibly TRBD1 on 5 matching bases. The CDR3 sequence is 14 residues long. Germline V gene sequence: CDR1 SGHAT, CDR2 FQNNGV. V lost 3 bases to trimming and J lost 1 base, with 9 bases between them. The DNA of the CDR3 is TGTGCCAGCAGCTTGGCGGGGCGGAACACTGAAGCTTTCTTT. Encoded protein: CASSLAGRNTEAFF.

There are many counts of this clonotype. The chain links TRBV6-1 to TRBJ2-5; tentatively, D is TRBD1 (6 bases). The CDR3 runs 16 residues. V lost 5 bases, J lost 2 bases, and 18 bases lay in between. Germline assignment: CDR1 MNHNS and CDR2 SASEGT. CDR3 in amino acids: CASSQYSLGQQETQYF. The CDR3 DNA is TGTGCCAGCAGTCAATATTCCCTCGGACAGCAAGAGACCCAGTACTTC.

The chain uses TRBV28 and TRBJ2-1, with 13 nucleotides matching TRBD2. Per the germline V gene, CDR1 is MDHEN and CDR2 is SYDVKM. The CDR3 runs 15 residues. With V trimmed by 5 bases and J by 7 bases, 5 bases remained unmatched. For the CDR3, the DNA is TGTGCCAGCAGTCTACTAGCGGGGGGGCGGAATGAGCAGTTCTTC. It specifies CASSLLAGGRNEQFF. Together with reference TRBV28 and TRBJ2-1, the CDR3 gives the full variable domain: DVKVTQSSRYLVKRTGEKVFLECVQDMDHENMFWYRQDPGLGLRLIYFSYDVKMKEKGDIPEGYSVSREKKERFSLILESASTNQTSMYLCASSLLAGGRNEQFFGPGTRLTVL.

The CDR3 here is CASRARGAGLSYNEQFF. The CDR3 DNA follows: TGTGCCAGCAGGGCCCGGGGCGCCGGATTATCCTACAATGAGCAGTTCTTC. J is TRBJ2-1 and V is TRBV2; either TRBD1 or TRBD2 may supply D (5 bases each). V was clipped by 6 bases and J by 1 base, with 19 bases between them. Germline CDR1 SNHLY, CDR2 FYNNEI. The CDR3 spans 17 residues.